This TCR beta chain was observed in a study of shared clonotypes between healthy human individuals. This clone was seen more than once but under ten times. Approximately 270 ng DNA, roughly 30,000 T cell genomes, went into unsorted PBMC replicate PCRs. Using ten immunoSEQ deep assay plates, investigators sequenced unsorted PBMC DNA. Authors' data handling: There were no quality scores in the junction-only immunoSEQ sequences, so filtering differed. The assay was immunoSEQ multiplex PCR, and TCRdb's table has in-frame clones only and misses some. V, J and clone size were drawn from that table, and D and trimming were deduced from the DNA. The sample consists of fewer than 700,000 clones, around 78% of them appearing once. CDR1 and CDR2 from the germline V gene are MDHEN and SYDVKM. The CDR3 extends over 16 amino acids. J was trimmed by 5 bases and V by 1 base; bases with no gene match: 5. The study drew all its donors from Caucasian adults living in Nashville, Tennessee.

The sample comprised PBMCs. The J gene is TRBJ2-1, the V gene TRBV28; TRBD2 aligns across 10 bases. This receptor was identified in a woman between 40 and 55 years old in good health. Some clones in this sample may be carry-over from other donors' samples. In DNA, the CDR3 is TGTGCCAGCAGTTTATCGTGGACTAGCGGCAACAATGAGCAGTTCTTC. Protein product: CASSLSWTSGNNEQFF.